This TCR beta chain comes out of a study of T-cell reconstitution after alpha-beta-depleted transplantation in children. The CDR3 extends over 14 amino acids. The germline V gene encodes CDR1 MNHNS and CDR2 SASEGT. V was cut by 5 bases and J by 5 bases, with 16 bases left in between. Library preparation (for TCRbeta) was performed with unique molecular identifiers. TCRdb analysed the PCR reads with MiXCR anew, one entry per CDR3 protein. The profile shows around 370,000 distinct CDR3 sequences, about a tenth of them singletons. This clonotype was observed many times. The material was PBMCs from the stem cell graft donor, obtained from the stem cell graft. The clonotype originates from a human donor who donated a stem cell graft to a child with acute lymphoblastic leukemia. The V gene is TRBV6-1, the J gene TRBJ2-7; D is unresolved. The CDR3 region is CASSPGRYHHEQYF. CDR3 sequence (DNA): TGTGCCAGCAGTCCCGGACGGTATCACCACGAGCAGTACTTC.